Below are 27 T cell receptor beta chains sequenced from a single sample in a study of T-cell reconstitution after alpha-beta-depleted transplantation in children. The authors prepared the TCRbeta library with unique molecular identifiers. TCRdb re-called the PCR reads with MiXCR, one entry per CDR3 protein. The profile covers 260,000 or so distinct CDR3 sequences, with more than 10% appearing a single time and approximately 2.4% taken by the ten largest. Material: PBMCs from the stem cell graft donor, obtained from the stem cell graft. The source of these receptors is a human donor who donated a stem cell graft to a child with acute lymphoblastic leukemia.

The rearrangement joins TRBV7-6 to TRBJ2-7; TRBD2 agrees at 7 bases. The CDR3 spans 15 residues. Germline V lookup: CDR1 SGHVS, CDR2 FNYEAQ. Trimming removed 5 bases from V and 2 bases from J; junction bases left unmatched: 9. The CDR3 coding sequence is TGTGCCAGCAGCCGGCTGGGAGGGTCGGCCTACGAGCAGTACTTC. This codes for CASSRLGGSAYEQYF.

In its sample, this clonotype was seen many times. V usage is TRBV12-3 or TRBV12-4 and J usage is TRBJ1-3; D call uncertain. The CDR3 runs to 12 residues. The V end was cut by 6 bases, the J end by 4 bases, with 7 bases between. The CDR3 nucleotides read TGTGCCAGCAGCTCGCTCGGAAACACCATATATTTT. Translation gives CASSSLGNTIYF.

This clonotype was observed at least ten times. The chain links TRBV3-1 to TRBJ1-3, with TRBD1 identical over 7 bases. This CDR3 is 16 amino acids long. V was pared by 4 bases and J by 3 bases, with 9 bases of the junction left unmatched. Germline V gene data show CDR1 as LGHDT and CDR2 as YNNKEL (reference sequence). CDR3 sequence: CASSRKYRDSGNTIYF. CDR3 nucleotide sequence: TGTGCCAGCAGCCGCAAATACCGGGACAGTGGAAACACCATATATTTT.

At least ten counts were recorded for this clonotype. The V call is TRBV12-3 or TRBV12-4, the J call TRBJ1-2; D ambiguous. The CDR3 has 13 amino acids. V gave up 0 bases and J gave up 2 bases, with 4 bases separating them. CDR3 loop: CASSLAGNYGYTF. In DNA form, the CDR3 reads TGTGCCAGCAGTTTAGCAGGGAACTATGGCTACACCTTC.

The chain is built from TRBV7-8 and TRBJ2-7; D may be TRBD1 (6 bases). The ends were cut back, 5 bases at V and 3 bases at J, with 14 bases in the middle. CDR1 SGHVS and CDR2 FQNEAQ come from the germline V gene. The CDR3 is 14 amino acids. The CDR3 coding sequence is TGTGCCAGCAGCACGGCACAGGGTCTCTACGAGCAGTACTTC. It encodes CASSTAQGLYEQYF. Supplemented by reference TRBV7-8 and TRBJ2-7, the full variable domain reads GAGVSQSPRYKVAKRGQDVALRCDPISGHVSLFWYQQALGQGPEFLTYFQNEAQLDKSGLPSDRFFAERPEGSVSTLKIQRTQQEDSAVYLCASSTAQGLYEQYFGPGTRLTVT.

The chain joins TRBV30 to TRBJ1-2; maybe TRBD1 (5 bases). The ends were cut back, 2 bases at V and 3 bases at J, with 10 bases in the middle. CDR1 is GTSNPN, CDR2 SVGIG, per germline (reference sequence). The CDR3 has 13 amino acids. CDR3 in amino acids: CAWSQQVHYGYTF. The CDR3 DNA reads as TGTGCCTGGAGTCAACAGGTTCACTATGGCTACACCTTC.

This clonotype was observed many times. V is TRBV6-2 or TRBV6-3 and J is TRBJ1-1; D not certain. The V gene lost 6 bases and the J gene lost 10 bases, with 18 bases spanning the gap. CDR1 is MNHEY, CDR2 SVGEGT, per germline. The CDR3 length is 13 residues. As DNA, the CDR3 is TGTGCCAGCAGCCCCGGGAGCCCAAGCGGAGCTTTCTTT. It is translated as CASSPGSPSGAFF.

This clonotype was detected many times. The rearrangement uses TRBV29-1 and TRBJ2-2; the match to TRBD2 covers 10 bases. The trim removed 3 bases at V and 6 bases at J, leaving 10 bases unmatched. This CDR3 is 16 amino acids long. The germline gives CDR1 SQVTM, CDR2 ANQGSEA. Here the CDR3 DNA reads TGCAGCGTTGAGGACGAGAGAGCGGGAGGGCCCGGGGAGCTGTTTTTT. Translated: CSVEDERAGGPGELFF.

Ten or more counts support this clonotype. The chain recombines TRBV7-8 with TRBJ1-5; weak D call: TRBD1 (5 bases). Germline V gene sequence: CDR1 SGHVS, CDR2 FQNEAQ. The V end was cut by 5 bases, the J end by 8 bases, with 10 bases between. The CDR3 has 12 amino acids. Here the CDR3 DNA reads TGTGCCAGCAGCGTACAAGGGGAGCCCCAGCATTTT. Amino acid sequence: CASSVQGEPQHF.

V and J are TRBV12-3 or TRBV12-4 and TRBJ2-1; 14 bases match TRBD2. J gave up 7 bases and V 11 bases, and 16 bases lay outside the gene matches. The CDR3 totals 17 residues. The CDR3 DNA reads TGTGCCTTCAGTTTAAAGGGGACTAGCGGGAGAGCGAATGAGCAGTTCTTC. Protein sequence: CAFSLKGTSGRANEQFF.

This clonotype was counted ten times or more. V and J are TRBV7-3 and TRBJ2-7; a possible D gene is TRBD2 (5 bases). Between the trimmed V and J ends, which lost 5 bases and 2 bases, there was a span of 16 bases. From germline, CDR1 is SGHTA and CDR2 FQGTGA. CDR3 length: 15 amino acids. CDR3 sequence reads: CASSPGGAGAYEQYF. The CDR3 nucleotides are TGTGCCAGCAGCCCAGGAGGTGCAGGAGCCTACGAGCAGTACTTC.

At least ten counts were recorded for this clonotype. This chain's CDR3 is CASSFFSGQARLGTQYF. The CDR3 bases are TGTGCCAGCAGTTTCTTCTCCGGACAGGCCAGGTTGGGGACCCAGTACTTC. The gene calls are TRBV6-2 or TRBV6-3 and TRBJ2-5; the match to TRBD1 covers 7 bases. V lost 4 bases, J lost 7 bases, and 18 bases stayed unmatched. The CDR3 is 17 amino acids. Germline lookup yields CDR1 MNHEY and CDR2 SVGEGT.

The table lists this clonotype with many counts. This rearrangement joins TRBV18 to TRBJ1-3, with TRBD1 matching 9 bases. Germline trimming cut 6 bases from V and 4 bases from J; bases unmatched to any gene: 10. The CDR3 runs to 16 residues. CDR1 is KGHSH and CDR2 is LQKENI in the germline V gene. CDR3 sequence reads: CASSPAGGTGGNTIYF. The CDR3 DNA follows: TGTGCCAGCTCCCCTGCCGGCGGGACAGGGGGAAACACCATATATTTT.

This chain connects TRBV5-5 to TRBJ1-5; the match to TRBD1 covers 11 bases. CDR1 and CDR2 from the germline V gene are SGHKS and YYEKEE (reference sequence). This CDR3 has 16 residues. J lost 5 bases, V lost 0 bases, and 4 bases had no gene match. The CDR3 DNA reads as TGTGCCAGCAGCTTGGTGGGGACAGGGGGTCATCAGCCCCAGCATTTT. Residues: CASSLVGTGGHQPQHF. The variable domain in full, with the rest retrieved from reference TRBV5-5 and TRBJ1-5, is DAGVTQSPTHLIKTRGQQVTLRCSPISGHKSVSWYQQVLGQGPQFIFQYYEKEERGRGNFPDRFSARQFPNYSSELNVNALLLGDSALYLCASSLVGTGGHQPQHFGDGTRLSIL.

This clonotype was recorded many times. The gene calls are TRBV3-1 and TRBJ2-7; unclear D gene. V was clipped by 1 base and J by 1 base, with 8 bases between them. CDR3 length: 14 residues. The germline V gene has CDR1 LGHDT and CDR2 YNNKEL (reference sequence). CDR3 region: CASSQVLRSYEQYF. The CDR3 region has the DNA TGTGCCAGCAGCCAAGTTCTGCGGTCCTACGAGCAGTACTTC.

This clonotype was counted ten times or more. The V and J genes are TRBV7-9 and TRBJ2-7; D not certain. Trimming took 7 bases from V and 1 from J, leaving 11 bases between them. Looked up from germline, CDR1 is SEHNR and CDR2 is FQNEAQ (reference sequence). CDR3 length equals 13 residues. The CDR3 protein is CASTSPRSYEQYF. The DNA of the CDR3 is TGTGCCAGCACCTCCCCCAGGTCCTACGAGCAGTACTTC.

This clonotype was seen repeatedly, ten times or more. CDR3 DNA sequence: TGCAGTGCTAGAACTAGCGGGGTAGCGACCCAGTACTTC. It codes for CSARTSGVATQYF. This chain connects TRBV20-1 to TRBJ2-5; the match to TRBD2 covers 10 bases. CDR3 size: 13 residues. V lost 2 bases, J lost 7 bases, and 4 bases stayed unmatched. Germline CDR1 DFQATT, CDR2 SNEGSKA (reference sequence).

The V gene is TRBV4-3, the J gene TRBJ2-6; D unresolved. The CDR3 is 16 amino acids. Germline V gene lookup returns CDR1 LGHNA and CDR2 YSLEER. V was clipped by 6 bases and J by 2 bases, with 14 bases between them. CDR3 nucleotides: TGCGCCAGCAGTGGAGATTACTTTACTGGGGCCAACGTCCTGACTTTC. It codes for CASSGDYFTGANVLTF.

This clonotype was counted between two and nine times. V gene TRBV15 combines with J gene TRBJ2-6, with 10 nucleotides matching TRBD1. Germline-derived CDR1 and CDR2 are LNHNV and YYDKDF (reference sequence). J gave up 2 bases and V 0 bases, and 7 bases lay outside the gene matches. The CDR3 has 19 amino acids. The CDR3 loop is CATSRDFGTGAPGANVLTF. In DNA, the CDR3 is TGTGCCACCAGCAGAGATTTCGGGACAGGGGCTCCTGGGGCCAACGTCCTGACTTTC.

This clonotype was counted ten times or more. This chain uses TRBV20-1 with TRBJ2-7; TRBD1 agrees at 7 bases. V lost 0 bases, J lost 1 base, and 6 bases stayed unmatched. Germline V gene data show CDR1 as DFQATT and CDR2 as SNEGSKA (reference sequence). The CDR3 contains 15 residues. This chain's CDR3 is CSARDEGARSYEQYF. The CDR3 region has the DNA TGCAGTGCTAGAGATGAGGGGGCCAGGTCCTACGAGCAGTACTTC.

Many counts were recorded for this clonotype. The chain links TRBV9 to TRBJ2-1, with a tentative D call TRBD2 (5 bases). Trimming stripped 4 bases from V and 9 bases from J, with 11 bases between. The CDR3 runs to 12 residues. CDR1 and CDR2 from the germline V gene are SGDLS and YYNGEE. CDR3 in amino acids: CASSPTGSEQFF. Here the CDR3 DNA reads TGTGCCAGCAGCCCTACGGGATCTGAGCAGTTCTTC.

This clonotype was seen ten or more times. V is TRBV20-1 and J is TRBJ1-2; TRBD1 aligns across 8 bases. Germline lookup yields CDR1 DFQATT and CDR2 SNEGSKA (reference sequence). Trimming cost V 7 bases and J 8 bases; bases outside gene matches: 18. This CDR3 spans 15 amino acids. Here the CDR3 reads CSGQNTGGSRKGYTF. CDR3 in DNA: TGCAGTGGCCAGAACACAGGGGGGAGCCGAAAAGGCTACACCTTC.

This clonotype came up many times. The V call is TRBV3-1, the J call TRBJ2-1; D might be TRBD1 or TRBD2, each matching 5 bases. This CDR3 spans 17 amino acids. V lost 2 bases and J 4 bases, leaving 18 bases between the germline ends. Looked up from germline, CDR1 is LGHDT and CDR2 is YNNKEL (reference sequence). This CDR3 reads CASSQPPGRILYNEQFF. The CDR3 DNA sequence: TGTGCCAGCAGCCAACCCCCGGGACGGATCCTTTACAATGAGCAGTTCTTC.

This clonotype came up many times. The V and J genes are TRBV3-1 and TRBJ2-2, with D unclear. CDR3 length equals 12 residues. Per germline, CDR1 LGHDT and CDR2 YNNKEL (reference sequence). Trimming cost V 6 bases and J 4 bases, with 6 bases left between them. In nucleotides, the CDR3 is TGTGCCAGCAGGGACCTCACCGGGGAGCTGTTTTTT. It specifies CASRDLTGELFF.

This clonotype occurred a few times. This chain joins TRBV7-2 and TRBJ2-5; tentatively, D is TRBD1 (6 bases). V dropped 5 bases and J dropped 2 bases, with 15 bases sitting between them. CDR3 length: 15 residues. Germline loops: CDR1 SGHTA, CDR2 FQGNSA. The CDR3 nucleotides are TGTGCCAGCAGCGCTCCGGGACACTTACAAGAGACCCAGTACTTC. Protein product: CASSAPGHLQETQYF.

This clonotype was seen ten or more times. The chain couples TRBV6-5 to TRBJ1-4, with a weak D call TRBD1 (5 bases). The CDR3 loop spans 14 amino acids. Between the trimmed V and J ends, which lost 0 bases and 10 bases, there was a span of 12 bases. CDR1 is MNHEY and CDR2 is SVGAGI in the germline V gene. CDR3 DNA sequence: TGTGCCAGCAGTTACTCGGGGGTCACAGGAAAACTGTTTTTT. Its protein product is CASSYSGVTGKLFF.

The rearrangement uses TRBV7-6 and TRBJ2-3; 9 nucleotides line up with TRBD1. CDR1 and CDR2 (germline): SGHVS, FNYEAQ. This CDR3 has 17 residues. J lost 1 base, V lost 5 bases, and 10 bases had no gene match. The CDR3 is CASSRRDRVLGTDTQYF. In DNA, the CDR3 is TGTGCCAGCAGCAGGCGGGACAGGGTACTTGGCACAGATACGCAGTATTTT.